This TCR beta chain is from a study of PD-L1 blockade in urothelial cancer. As concerns this clone: Antigen unknown.

The method was immunoSEQ multiplex PCR; TCRdb's version includes in-frame clones alone and lacks a portion of them. This sample has 90,000 or so clones, with 85% to 90% found just once. V was pared by 7 bases and J by 4 bases, with 6 bases of the junction left unmatched. This CDR3 region has 14 residues. Germline V gene lookup returns CDR1 SGHRS and CDR2 YFSETQ. Overall study findings and caveats: Durable-benefit patients expanded tumor-associated blood clones more at 3 weeks.

As to time point: pretreatment peripheral blood. The sequences come from PBMCs, collected around atezolizumab (anti-PD-L1) treatment. The chain carries TRBV5-1 and TRBJ2-5; 11 bases fit TRBD2. The clonotype was recovered from a man in his sixties with urothelial cancer. The DNA for the CDR3 is TGCGCCAGCGGCGGACTAGCGGGTGGAGAGACCCAGTACTTC. It is translated as CASGGLAGGETQYF.